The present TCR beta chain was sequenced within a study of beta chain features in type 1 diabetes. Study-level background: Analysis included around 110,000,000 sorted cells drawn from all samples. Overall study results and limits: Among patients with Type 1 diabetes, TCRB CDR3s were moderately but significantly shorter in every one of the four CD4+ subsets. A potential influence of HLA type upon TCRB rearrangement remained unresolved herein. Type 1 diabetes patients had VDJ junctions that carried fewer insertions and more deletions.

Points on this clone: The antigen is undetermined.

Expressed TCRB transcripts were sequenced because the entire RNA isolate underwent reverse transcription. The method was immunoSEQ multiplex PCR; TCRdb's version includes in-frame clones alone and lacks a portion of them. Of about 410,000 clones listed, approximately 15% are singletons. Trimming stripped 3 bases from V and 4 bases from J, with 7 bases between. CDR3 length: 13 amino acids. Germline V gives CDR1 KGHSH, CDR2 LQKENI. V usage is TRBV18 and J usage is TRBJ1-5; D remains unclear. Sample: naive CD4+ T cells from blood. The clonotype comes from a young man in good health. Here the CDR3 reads CASSPGMNQPQHF. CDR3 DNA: TGTGCCAGCTCACCGGGTATGAATCAGCCCCAGCATTTT.